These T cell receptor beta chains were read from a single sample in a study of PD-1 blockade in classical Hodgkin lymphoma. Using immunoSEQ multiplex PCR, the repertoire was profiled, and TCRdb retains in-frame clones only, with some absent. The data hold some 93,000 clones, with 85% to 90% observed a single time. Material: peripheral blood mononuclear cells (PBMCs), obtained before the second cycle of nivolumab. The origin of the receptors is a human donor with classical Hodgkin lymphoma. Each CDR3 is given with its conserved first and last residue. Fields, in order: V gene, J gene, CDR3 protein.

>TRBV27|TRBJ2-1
CASSAYGSYNEQFF
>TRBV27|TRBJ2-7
CASSLLGFGEQYF
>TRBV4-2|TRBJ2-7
CASSPALLREGNEQYF
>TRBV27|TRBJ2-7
CASSQGLAQYF
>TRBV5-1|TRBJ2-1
CASSFGGSQYNEQFF
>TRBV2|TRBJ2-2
CASTLTGSTGELFF
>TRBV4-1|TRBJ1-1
CASSRNRDLVAEAFF
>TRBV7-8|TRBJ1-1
CASSLAQGFGAFF
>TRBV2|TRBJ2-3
CASSESSRGTDTQYF
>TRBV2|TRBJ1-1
CASSVPGPGGNTEAFF
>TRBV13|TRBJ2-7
CASSLVQAPYEQYF
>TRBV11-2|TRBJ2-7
CASSLGLALAGEQYF
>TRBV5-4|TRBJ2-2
CASSTGLAGGIRTGELFF
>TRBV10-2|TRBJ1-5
CASSEAPLSPQHF
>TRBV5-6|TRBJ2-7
CASSELSGGYNEQYF
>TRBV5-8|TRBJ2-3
CASSLEGGRITDTQYF
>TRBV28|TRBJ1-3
CASSATASGNTIYF
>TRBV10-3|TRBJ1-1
CAISESEGTEAFF
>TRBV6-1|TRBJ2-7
CASSVSSGSYSEQYF
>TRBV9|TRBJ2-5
CASSVAPTGRETQYF
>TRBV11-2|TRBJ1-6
CASSLVSGWTGGQPLHF
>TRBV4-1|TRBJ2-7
CASSLRTKSYEQYF